Below are 8 T cell receptor beta chains sequenced from a single sample in a study of blood T cell repertoires in COVID-19. Measured with immunoSEQ multiplex PCR; TCRdb has only the in-frame clones, and not every one. The data show roughly 250,000 clones, with about 85% seen just once and around 6.9% held by the top ten. The specimen sequenced was peripheral blood. The receptors here all came from a man aged 60-69 years who had recovered from COVID-19.

The V and J genes are TRBV5-1 and TRBJ2-7; TRBD1 aligns across 9 bases. The CDR3 length is 14 residues. After removal of 5 bases from V and 4 bases from J, the junction contained 7 bases not matched to a gene. Per germline, CDR1 SGHRS and CDR2 YFSETQ. The DNA of the CDR3 is TGCGCCAGCAGATCGGGGACAGGGAAGTACGAGCAGTACTTC. Protein sequence: CASRSGTGKYEQYF.

The chain joins TRBV27 to TRBJ1-5, with TRBD1 identical over 7 bases. CDR3 length equals 17 residues. From germline, CDR1 is MNHEY and CDR2 SMNVEV (reference sequence). The junction had 14 bases not matched to a gene; V was cut back by 5 bases and J by 4 bases. In DNA, the CDR3 is TGTGCCAGCAGTCCGAAACTGACAGGGTGGAATAATCAGCCCCAGCATTTT. Translated: CASSPKLTGWNNQPQHF.

The chain joins TRBV7-9 to TRBJ2-1; 10 nucleotides line up with TRBD1. Trimming cost V 5 bases and J 8 bases; bases outside gene matches: 9. There are 15 residues in the CDR3. Per germline, CDR1 SEHNR and CDR2 FQNEAQ (reference sequence). DNA of the CDR3: TGTGCCAGCAGCCGGGGACAGGGGTTAAGCGATGAGCAGTTCTTC. Translation: CASSRGQGLSDEQFF.

This sequence joins TRBV5-4 and TRBJ2-7, with a weak D call TRBD2 (6 bases). This CDR3 comprises 18 residues. V was cut by 3 bases and J by 0 bases, with 22 bases left in between. Germline-derived CDR1 and CDR2 are SGHNT and YYREEE (reference sequence). CDR3 region: CASSYSPDTRRGSYEQYF. The CDR3 DNA reads TGTGCCAGCAGCTATTCGCCGGACACCCGGAGGGGCTCCTACGAGCAGTACTTC.

The rearrangement links TRBV6-5 to TRBJ2-3; tentative D call: TRBD2 (5 bases). Germline V gene lookup returns CDR1 MNHEY and CDR2 SVGAGI. The CDR3 is 13 amino acids. V gave up 8 bases and J gave up 3 bases, with 12 bases separating them. The CDR3 here is CASGGEATDTQYF. DNA of the CDR3: TGTGCCAGCGGAGGAGAGGCTACAGATACGCAGTATTTT.

The chain uses TRBV7-9 and TRBJ1-2; D is unclear. CDR1 SEHNR and CDR2 FQNEAQ come from the germline V gene (reference sequence). V was trimmed by 3 bases and J by 4 bases, leaving 6 bases between them. The CDR3 spans 12 residues. The CDR3: CASSLGSYGYTF. DNA of the CDR3: TGTGCCAGCAGCTTGGGGAGCTATGGCTACACCTTC.

The gene calls are TRBV6-1 and TRBJ2-6; D not certain. V gave up 1 base and J gave up 0 bases, with 7 bases separating them. This CDR3 has 16 residues. Germline CDR1 MNHNS, CDR2 SASEGT. The CDR3 DNA reads as TGTGCCAGCAGTGAAGGCCCGAGCTCTGGGGCCAACGTCCTGACTTTC. Its protein product is CASSEGPSSGANVLTF.

The chain employs TRBV7-9 and TRBJ2-3; possible D gene TRBD1, 6 bases. This CDR3 is 15 amino acids long. In germline, CDR1 is SEHNR, CDR2 FQNEAQ (reference sequence). Trimming removed 5 bases at V and 3 bases at J, with 15 bases between. The CDR3 sequence: CASSPRGHLTDTQYF. CDR3 in DNA: TGTGCCAGCAGCCCCAGGGGACATCTTACAGATACGCAGTATTTT.